The T cell receptor (beta chain) described here comes from a study of blood T cell repertoires in COVID-19. Clones were read by immunoSEQ multiplex PCR, and TCRdb kept only the in-frame ones, dropping some. This repertoire shows about 40,000 clones, roughly 80% found once; its top ten account for around 2.5%. The CDR3 length is 17 residues. CDR1 and CDR2 from the germline V gene are WSHSY and SAAADI. Trimming took 10 bases from V and 2 from J, leaving 27 bases between them. This rearrangement joins TRBV10-2 to TRBJ2-7; the D gene is possibly TRBD2 (6 bases). The receptor was isolated from a woman aged 60-75 years with acute or convalescent COVID-19. The sample comprised peripheral blood. The CDR3 nucleotides are TGCGCCACCCGTAGTGTAACCGCGACTAGAGATCCCTACGAGCAGTACTTC. Encoded protein: CATRSVTATRDPYEQYF.